This T cell receptor (beta chain) appears in the sequencing data of a study of blood T cell repertoires in COVID-19. Study as a whole: PBMCs, B-cell-depleted T cells, or T cells provided the cDNA or gDNA that made up the material.

This clone was observed once. Assay used: immunoSEQ multiplex PCR; TCRdb lists only in-frame clones, some missing. The table includes about 100,000 clones, approximately 80% detected once. The germline V gene has CDR1 SGHNT and CDR2 YENEEA. Trimming at V came to 2 bases and at J to 5 bases, leaving 8 bases not matched to a gene. The CDR3 contains 16 residues. The chain employs TRBV11-3 and TRBJ2-2, with TRBD1 matching 7 bases. The TCR comes from a middle-aged man with active or convalescent COVID-19. The sequenced material came from peripheral blood. This CDR3 reads CASSLRGPRGTGELFF. CDR3 nucleotides: TGTGCCAGCAGCTTAAGGGGGCCCAGGGGAACCGGGGAGCTGTTTTTT.